This TCR beta chain derives from a study of neurological immune-mediated disorders. From 15-18 subjects, every sequencing run obtained over 170 million TCR-beta sequences. TCRdb analysed the 5' RACE reads with MiXCR anew, one entry per CDR3 protein. The data contain roughly 89,000 distinct CDR3 sequences, 2.6% of them singletons. This clonotype was observed at least ten times. The antigen remains undetermined. The CDR3 has 14 residues. V was pared by 8 bases and J by 1 base, with 10 bases between. CDR1 is KGHDR, CDR2 SFDVKD, per germline. Study-level points and caveats: No CDR3 amino acid sequences were shared by expanded clones across subjects, suggesting private repertoires in all groups. The greatest degree of TCR clonal expansion was observed in HTLV-1-associated myelopathy, with the lowest in multiple sclerosis, below that of healthy controls.

The rearrangement uses TRBV24-1 and TRBJ2-2; D gene uncertain. This TCR derives from a woman younger than 45 with multiple sclerosis. The source material was PBMCs. The CDR3 sequence is CATTPRENTGELFF. CDR3 in DNA: TGTGCCACCACCCCCCGAGAGAACACCGGGGAGCTGTTTTTT.